This entry lists 12 T cell receptor beta chains sequenced from one sample in a study of cytomegalovirus exposure and HLA in healthy donors. The study ran its PCR with 60 Vbeta and 13 Jbeta primers. Profiling relied on immunoSEQ multiplex PCR, and the TCRdb table lists in-frame clones only, not all of them. In the table there are about 160,000 clones, around 74% of which are singletons. Input material: PBMCs. All receptors derive from a female donor in good health and CMV-seronegative.

The CDR3 sequence: CASSRGHPFYEQYF. Written as DNA, the CDR3 is TGTGCCAGTAGTAGAGGACACCCGTTCTACGAGCAGTACTTC. This chain connects TRBV19 to TRBJ2-7, with D possibly matching TRBD1 (5 bases). V was shortened by 4 bases and J by 3 bases, with 13 bases between the two germline ends. Germline CDR1 reads LNHDA; CDR2 reads SQIVND (reference sequence). The CDR3 runs 14 residues.

V and J are TRBV30 and TRBJ1-1; 7 positions agree with TRBD1. The CDR3 loop spans 12 amino acids. V shed 3 bases and J 4 bases; nucleotides not matched to a gene: 2. CDR1 and CDR2 from the germline V gene are GTSNPN and SVGIG (reference sequence). The CDR3 loop is CAWSPGGTEAFF. CDR3 sequence (DNA): TGTGCCTGGAGCCCAGGGGGCACTGAAGCTTTCTTT.

This clone was found a few times. The chain has TRBV6-5 and TRBJ2-3, with D possibly TRBD1 on 5 matching bases. Germline V gives CDR1 MNHEY, CDR2 SVGAGI. V was shortened by 4 bases and J by 3 bases, with 8 bases between the two germline ends. The CDR3 runs to 13 residues. The CDR3 protein is CASSFRETDTQYF. The CDR3 bases are TGTGCCAGCAGTTTCAGGGAAACAGATACGCAGTATTTT.

This clone turned up a few times. The V and J genes are TRBV4-1 and TRBJ2-1, with 9 nucleotides matching TRBD2. Germline V gene sequence: CDR1 MGHRA, CDR2 YSYEKL. Germline trimming cut 5 bases from V and 8 bases from J; bases unmatched to any gene: 10. The CDR3 sequence is 15 residues long. CDR3 sequence (DNA): TGCGCCAGCAGCACCTTGAGCGGGGGGCGGGATGAGCAGTTCTTC. Its protein product is CASSTLSGGRDEQFF.

The chain is built from TRBV5-1 and TRBJ1-1, with unresolved D. The germline V gene has CDR1 SGHRS and CDR2 YFSETQ. Trimming shortened V by 7 bases and J by 6 bases, and 10 bases separated the two germline ends. This CDR3 comprises 11 residues. Here the CDR3 DNA reads TGCGCCAGCGGTGACAAAGCTGAAGCTTTCTTT. This gives the protein CASGDKAEAFF.

CDR3 protein: CARSLWAGGHPGANVLTF. CDR3 bases: TGTGCCAGAAGCTTGTGGGCAGGGGGCCATCCTGGGGCCAACGTCCTGACTTTC. This sequence joins TRBV5-3 and TRBJ2-6, with 8 bases fitting TRBD1. TRBV5-3 belongs to the ORF category, with a function that is uncertain. This CDR3 has 18 residues. Germline trimming cut 1 base from V and 2 bases from J; bases unmatched to any gene: 8.

J is TRBJ1-4 and V is TRBV28; no definite D call. Germline CDR1 MDHEN, CDR2 SYDVKM. CDR3 size: 14 residues. Trimming took off 4 bases at V and 5 bases at J, with 11 bases between the two ends. This CDR3 is CASSSSHGNEKLFF. The CDR3 DNA is TGTGCCAGCAGTTCTAGTCACGGGAATGAAAAACTGTTTTTT.

The J gene is TRBJ2-7, the V gene TRBV10-2; D possibly corresponds to TRBD2 (6 bases). CDR3 length: 13 amino acids. Trimming left V 5 bases short and J 0 bases short, with 8 bases between. Looked up from germline, CDR1 is WSHSY and CDR2 is SAAADI. Here the CDR3 DNA reads TGCGCCAGCAGTAGGGGACTCTCCTACGAGCAGTACTTC. As protein: CASSRGLSYEQYF.

This chain links TRBV6-5 with TRBJ1-4; 9 bases fit TRBD1. V was clipped by 6 bases and J by 7 bases; unmatched bases: 3. The CDR3 is 13 amino acids. CDR1 and CDR2 (germline): MNHEY, SVGAGI. CDR3 protein: CASRTGGFEKLFF. DNA of the CDR3: TGTGCCAGCAGAACAGGGGGCTTTGAAAAACTGTTTTTT.

The J gene is TRBJ2-5, the V gene TRBV5-1, with D hard to call. This CDR3 region has 14 residues. Trimming took 0 bases from V and 5 from J, leaving 11 bases between them. From germline, CDR1 is SGHRS and CDR2 YFSETQ. This chain's CDR3 is CASSLAEVGETQYF. DNA for the CDR3: TGCGCCAGCAGCTTGGCTGAAGTCGGGGAGACCCAGTACTTC.

V and J are TRBV15 and TRBJ1-5; 8 nucleotides match TRBD1. The CDR3 is 16 residues long. Germline V gene lookup returns CDR1 LNHNV and CDR2 YYDKDF (reference sequence). V lost 5 bases, J lost 7 bases, and 13 bases stayed unmatched. The CDR3 DNA reads TGTGCCACCAGCCCCACCCGGGCAGGGGGCGACCAGCCCCAGCATTTT. Translated, it gives CATSPTRAGGDQPQHF.

The chain joins TRBV7-8 to TRBJ2-7, with 8 bases aligning to TRBD2. V dropped 5 bases and J dropped 6; count of bases not matched to a gene: 6. The germline CDR1 and CDR2 sequences are SGHVS and FQNEAQ. This CDR3 region has 13 residues. The CDR3 DNA reads TGTGCCAGCAGCAATAGCGGGATGGGCGAGCAGTACTTC. This codes for CASSNSGMGEQYF.